What follows are 21 T cell receptor beta chains derived from one specimen sequenced in a study of human T cells and chemical hapten exposure. TCRdb reanalysed the RACE reads using MiXCR and keeps one entry per CDR3 protein. Found here are more than 95,000 distinct CDR3 sequences, roughly 27% of them singletons; the top ten hold around 10%. Described time point: patch test 3, about 24 weeks after DPC sensitization. Treatment indicated: therapeutic diphenylcyclopropenone sensitization with weekly scalp DPC. The input for sequencing was whole blood, taken in connection with sensitization to the hapten diphenylcyclopropenone (DPC). The receptors come from a man aged 40-49 years with alopecia areata. Some clones in this sample may be carry-over from other donors' samples.

V gene TRBV20-1 combines with J gene TRBJ1-3, with D maybe TRBD1 (6 bases). V was cut by 4 bases and J by 2 bases, with 18 bases left in between. The CDR3 loop spans 16 amino acids. Germline V lookup: CDR1 DFQATT, CDR2 SNEGSKA (reference sequence). As DNA, the CDR3 is TGCAGTGCTACCCAAGGACAGTTAAGAACTGGAAACACCATATATTTT. Amino acid sequence: CSATQGQLRTGNTIYF.

The chain carries TRBV5-1 and TRBJ2-1; 7 bases are shared with TRBD1. Unmatched junction bases numbered 4, after V lost 0 bases and J lost 4 bases. CDR1 SGHRS and CDR2 YFSETQ come from the germline V gene. This CDR3 spans 15 amino acids. For the CDR3, the DNA is TGCGCCAGCAGCTTGGGACAGGGTTCTTACAATGAGCAGTTCTTC. The encoded protein is CASSLGQGSYNEQFF.

CDR3: CASRPIHSSGRGYEQFF. In nucleotides, the CDR3 is TGTGCCAGCAGACCGATACATTCTAGCGGGAGGGGCTATGAGCAGTTCTTC. The J gene is TRBJ2-1, the V gene TRBV27, with 12 bases identical to TRBD2. This CDR3 region has 17 residues. Germline CDR1 is MNHEY and CDR2 is SMNVEV (reference sequence). J lost 8 bases, V lost 6 bases, and 14 bases had no gene match.

A few counts support this clonotype. The V call is TRBV3-1, the J call TRBJ2-7, with D possibly TRBD2 on 5 matching bases. CDR1 is LGHDT, CDR2 YNNKEL, per germline (reference sequence). V lost 4 bases and J 5 bases, leaving 12 bases between the germline ends. The CDR3 loop spans 13 amino acids. CDR3 sequence reads: CASSPLERDEQYF. CDR3 bases: TGTGCCAGCAGCCCCCTCGAGAGGGACGAGCAGTACTTC.

The rearrangement joins TRBV10-3 to TRBJ1-5, with 7 positions matching TRBD1. The germline V gene has CDR1 ENHRY and CDR2 SYGVKD. The CDR3 contains 15 residues. After removal of 6 bases from V and 1 base from J, the junction contained 6 bases not matched to a gene. The CDR3 nucleotides read TGTGCCATCAGCCCAAAACAGGGGAGCAATCAGCCCCAGCATTTT. Translated: CAISPKQGSNQPQHF.

V is TRBV28 and J is TRBJ2-3; 7 positions agree with TRBD2. From germline, CDR1 is MDHEN and CDR2 SYDVKM. J lost 0 bases, V lost 7 bases, and 7 bases had no gene match. The CDR3 consists of 15 residues. The CDR3 DNA sequence: TGTGCCAGCAATCTCCGGGACTATAGCACAGATACGCAGTATTTT. Translating it yields CASNLRDYSTDTQYF.

The sample holds a few counts of this clonotype. The V and J genes are TRBV7-9 and TRBJ2-3, with D uncertain. The CDR3 sequence is 15 residues long. CDR1 and CDR2 (germline): SEHNR, FQNEAQ (reference sequence). The ends were cut back, 5 bases at V and 6 bases at J, with 18 bases in the middle. The CDR3 DNA reads TGTGCCAGCAGCCACGCATCGACCAACTCCGATACGCAGTATTTT. Its translation: CASSHASTNSDTQYF.

The gene calls are TRBV27 and TRBJ2-3, with D perhaps TRBD2 (5 bases). In germline, CDR1 is MNHEY, CDR2 SMNVEV (reference sequence). This CDR3 is built from 17 residues. V was clipped by 6 bases and J by 0 bases, with 19 bases between them. CDR3 in amino acids: CASSPSADWGSTDTQYF. The CDR3 DNA sequence: TGTGCCAGCAGCCCCAGCGCGGACTGGGGTAGCACAGATACGCAGTATTTT.

The chain carries TRBV20-1 and TRBJ2-7; TRBD2 aligns across 9 bases. The J segment lost 5 bases and the V segment lost 2 bases, leaving 13 bases of the junction unmatched. The CDR3 runs to 16 residues. Per germline, CDR1 DFQATT and CDR2 SNEGSKA (reference sequence). CDR3 coding DNA: TGCAGTGCTAGAAGCGGTACTGGCGGGAGGGCTAACGAGCAGTACTTC. Its protein product is CSARSGTGGRANEQYF.

This clonotype has only a few counts. The rearrangement joins TRBV20-1 to TRBJ1-5, with D possibly being TRBD1 (5 bases). Germline CDR1 and CDR2: DFQATT and SNEGSKA (reference sequence). The ends were cut back, 6 bases at V and 0 bases at J, with 12 bases in the middle. The CDR3 spans 14 residues. The CDR3 nucleotides are TGCAGTGCGAAACAGGACCGTAGCAATCAGCCCCAGCATTTT. This gives the protein CSAKQDRSNQPQHF.

This clonotype was picked up a small number of times. The chain employs TRBV6-1 and TRBJ1-2, with TRBD1 as a possible D gene (6 bases). V was pared by 6 bases and J by 2 bases, with 13 bases between. Germline V gene sequence: CDR1 MNHNS, CDR2 SASEGT. CDR3 size: 14 residues. CDR3 bases: TGTGCCAGCAGAAAGAATCAGGGGAACTATGGCTACACCTTC. Amino acids: CASRKNQGNYGYTF.

This clonotype turned up a few times. The rearrangement links TRBV28 to TRBJ1-2; D is ambiguous. The germline gives CDR1 MDHEN, CDR2 SYDVKM. Trimming stripped 5 bases from V and 2 bases from J, with 3 bases between. The CDR3 runs to 11 residues. The CDR3 DNA reads TGTGCCAGCAGTCTGAACTATGGCTACACCTTC. Translated, it gives CASSLNYGYTF.

This clonotype was detected once. The chain employs TRBV20-1 and TRBJ1-2, with unresolved D. This CDR3 contains 14 residues. Trimming took 6 bases from V and 0 from J, leaving 14 bases between them. Germline values: CDR1 DFQATT, CDR2 SNEGSKA (reference sequence). The CDR3 DNA follows: TGCAGTGCACAATACGCGGAATCTAACTATGGCTACACCTTC. It yields the protein CSAQYAESNYGYTF.

This clonotype was seen a handful of times. The chain links TRBV6-5 to TRBJ2-2, with 10 nucleotides matching TRBD2. Germline assignment: CDR1 MNHEY and CDR2 SVGAGI. The CDR3 sequence is 16 residues long. J lost 5 bases, V lost 5 bases, and 8 bases had no gene match. CDR3 amino acids: CASSRLAGGGTGELFF. In DNA form, the CDR3 reads TGTGCCAGCAGTCGATTAGCGGGAGGTGGTACCGGGGAGCTGTTTTTT.

This clonotype was counted only a few times. The chain employs TRBV6-1 and TRBJ2-3; the D is unclear. Germline V gene sequence: CDR1 MNHNS, CDR2 SASEGT. V lost 2 bases, J lost 4 bases, and 7 bases lay in between. The CDR3 consists of 13 residues. This CDR3 reads CASSELRADTQYF. CDR3 DNA: TGTGCCAGCAGTGAACTCCGAGCAGATACGCAGTATTTT.

The CDR3, as DNA: TGTGCCAGCAGTTTCGACAGGGGCCATACTCCTACGAAGCAGTACTTC. Translation gives CASSFDRGHTPTKQYF. The rearrangement links TRBV6-5 to TRBJ2-7, with TRBD1 matching 8 bases. Germline trimming cut 4 bases from V and 8 bases from J; bases unmatched to any gene: 16. The CDR3 contains 16 residues. The germline CDR1 and CDR2 sequences are MNHEY and SVGAGI.

As DNA, the CDR3 is TGCAGCGTTGATCCAGCGGGAGGGCCTAAGAAGACCCAGTACTTC. This translates into CSVDPAGGPKKTQYF. This rearrangement joins TRBV29-1 to TRBJ2-5; 10 bases map to TRBD2. The germline V gene has CDR1 SQVTM and CDR2 ANQGSEA. J gave up 6 bases and V 3 bases, and 10 bases lay outside the gene matches. This CDR3 comprises 15 residues.

Only one count was recorded for this clonotype. The chain couples TRBV5-8 to TRBJ2-4; possible D gene TRBD1, 6 bases. Germline V gene lookup returns CDR1 SGHTS and CDR2 YDEGEE. This CDR3 spans 15 amino acids. V was clipped by 3 bases and J by 7 bases, with 17 bases between them. DNA for the CDR3: TGTGCCAGCAGCTCAGAGGGACATATGGGGAACATTCAGTACTTC. Its translation: CASSSEGHMGNIQYF.

The gene calls are TRBV6-6 and TRBJ2-7; 7 bases align to TRBD1. V lost 6 bases and J lost 7; bases outside the gene matches: 15. The CDR3 spans 15 residues. CDR1 is MNHNY, CDR2 SVGAGI, per germline (reference sequence). CDR3 DNA sequence: TGTGCCAGCAGGGCCCCGGGACAGTCTCTTGGGGAGCAGTACTTC. Protein sequence: CASRAPGQSLGEQYF.

V is TRBV2 and J is TRBJ1-5, with TRBD1 as a possible D gene (5 bases). The CDR3 sequence is 13 residues long. CDR1 and CDR2 (germline): SNHLY, FYNNEI. V shed 3 bases and J shed 5 bases, with 8 bases lying between them. CDR3 in amino acids: CASSEDTDQPQHF. The CDR3 DNA is TGTGCCAGCAGTGAGGACACCGATCAGCCCCAGCATTTT.

This clonotype was seen a handful of times. CDR3 protein: CASSEPRGLPGTQYF. In nucleotides, the CDR3 is TGTGCCAGCAGTGAACCCCGGGGGCTCCCGGGGACCCAGTACTTC. The chain has TRBV6-1 and TRBJ2-5; D is possibly TRBD1 or TRBD2 (6 bases each). This CDR3 contains 15 residues. Germline lookup yields CDR1 MNHNS and CDR2 SASEGT. V lost 2 bases to trimming and J lost 7 bases, with 17 bases between them.